Below are 17 T cell receptor beta chains sequenced from a single sample in a study of shared clonotypes between healthy human individuals. The table came from immunoSEQ multiplex PCR; TCRdb's copy has only in-frame clones and leaves some out. This table has about 1 million clones, approximately 76% appearing once. The sequenced sample was memory CD4+ T cells sorted from blood. Subset given: CD45RA-negative fraction. The receptors originated from a young man in good health.

The chain carries TRBV11-2 and TRBJ1-1; D is unresolved. The germline CDR1 and CDR2 sequences are SGHAT and FQNNGV. The V end lost 0 bases, the J end lost 7 bases, and 12 bases lay between the germline ends. The CDR3 extends over 14 amino acids. The chain's CDR3 is CASSLDGPNREAFF. DNA for the CDR3: TGTGCCAGCAGCTTAGATGGCCCAAACCGTGAAGCTTTCTTT.

The count of this clone is one. The chain couples TRBV10-3 to TRBJ2-5; D tentatively fits TRBD1 or TRBD2 (5 bases each). The germline V gene has CDR1 ENHRY and CDR2 SYGVKD. Trimming took off 5 bases at V and 5 bases at J, with 15 bases between the two ends. The CDR3 runs to 14 residues. As DNA, the CDR3 is TGTGCCATCAGTTTGACTACGGGGCGCGAGACCCAGTACTTC. Protein sequence: CAISLTTGRETQYF.

The rearrangement links TRBV18 to TRBJ1-1, with D possibly matching TRBD1 (6 bases). Trimming removed 0 bases from V and 6 bases from J, with 20 bases in between. Germline-derived CDR1 and CDR2 are KGHSH and LQKENI. This CDR3 spans 17 amino acids. The CDR3 nucleotides read TGTGCCAGCTCACCACCAATGGGGTGGGGGGCTGTAGCTGAAGCTTTCTTT. It translates to CASSPPMGWGAVAEAFF.

The CDR3 reads CASSLEPTGELFF. The CDR3 nucleotides read TGCGCCAGCAGCTTGGAGCCGACCGGGGAGCTGTTTTTT. The chain couples TRBV5-1 to TRBJ2-2; D remains unclear. V dropped 0 bases and J dropped 5 bases, with 5 bases sitting between them. CDR3 length: 13 amino acids. Germline CDR1 SGHRS, CDR2 YFSETQ.

This rearrangement joins TRBV7-9 to TRBJ1-6, with unresolved D. This CDR3 region has 14 residues. Trimming shortened V by 0 bases and J by 8 bases, and 8 bases separated the two germline ends. CDR1 and CDR2 from the germline V gene are SEHNR and FQNEAQ (reference sequence). The CDR3 region is CASSLASGDSPLHF. The DNA of the CDR3 is TGTGCCAGCAGCTTAGCTTCGGGAGATTCACCCCTCCACTTT.

The V and J genes are TRBV30 and TRBJ2-7; D not resolved. From germline, CDR1 is GTSNPN and CDR2 SVGIG (reference sequence). This CDR3 comprises 13 residues. Trimming pared 2 bases from V and 10 bases from J, leaving 18 bases between. CDR3 in amino acids: CAWSPDSYPPQYF. The CDR3 nucleotides are TGTGCCTGGAGTCCCGACTCTTACCCCCCCCAGTACTTC.

This sequence joins TRBV29-1 and TRBJ2-7, with D uncertain. Trimming took off 3 bases at V and 3 bases at J, with 9 bases between the two ends. This CDR3 region has 12 residues. Germline V lookup: CDR1 SQVTM, CDR2 ANQGSEA. Here the CDR3 reads CSVELGDYEQYF. The CDR3 region has the DNA TGCAGCGTTGAGTTGGGTGACTACGAGCAGTACTTC.

This chain links TRBV11-2 with TRBJ1-3; D ambiguous. Looked up from germline, CDR1 is SGHAT and CDR2 is FQNNGV. Trimming pared 5 bases from V and 0 bases from J, leaving 8 bases between. This CDR3 comprises 14 residues. CDR3 loop: CASSPGYSGNTIYF. The DNA for the CDR3 is TGTGCCAGCAGCCCGGGATACTCTGGAAACACCATATATTTT.

The chain combines TRBV19 with TRBJ1-5, with a tentative D call TRBD1 (5 bases). Trimming took 3 bases from V and 3 from J, leaving 12 bases between them. Germline CDR1 reads LNHDA; CDR2 reads SQIVND (reference sequence). This CDR3 region has 15 residues. The CDR3 loop reads CASSIAQGPNQPQHF. The DNA of the CDR3 is TGTGCCAGTAGTATTGCCCAGGGCCCCAATCAGCCCCAGCATTTT.

V is TRBV19 and J is TRBJ1-4; D might be TRBD1 (6 bases). V lost 4 bases, J lost 7 bases, and 19 bases lay in between. Germline V gene lookup returns CDR1 LNHDA and CDR2 SQIVND (reference sequence). This CDR3 has 16 residues. The CDR3 sequence: CASSTASGGQGEKLFF. The CDR3 nucleotides are TGTGCCAGTAGTACGGCGTCGGGGGGGCAGGGTGAAAAACTGTTTTTT.

This clone was seen a handful of times. V usage is TRBV5-4 and J usage is TRBJ1-5; no firm D call. Germline V gene data show CDR1 as SGHNT and CDR2 as YYREEE (reference sequence). The CDR3 totals 12 residues. The V gene lost 3 bases and the J gene lost 9 bases, with 10 bases spanning the gap. The CDR3 coding sequence is TGTGCCAGCAGCTCCTGGGGAGGGCCCCAGCATTTT. The encoded protein is CASSSWGGPQHF.

V and J are TRBV6-6 and TRBJ1-5, with D unclear. Looked up from germline, CDR1 is MNHNY and CDR2 is SVGAGI (reference sequence). The CDR3 contains 14 residues. V was cut by 1 base and J by 3 bases, with 7 bases left in between. DNA of the CDR3: TGTGCCAGCAGTTACTTAAACCCCAATCAGCCCCAGCATTTT. This translates into CASSYLNPNQPQHF.

The chain employs TRBV5-1 and TRBJ2-7; TRBD2 aligns across 7 bases. This CDR3 is built from 14 residues. V gave up 1 base and J gave up 2 bases; unmatched junction bases: 3. Germline V CDR1 and CDR2: SGHRS, YFSETQ. This CDR3 is CASSLRGEAYEQYF. CDR3 bases: TGCGCCAGCAGCTTGCGGGGGGAGGCCTACGAGCAGTACTTC.

J is TRBJ1-1 and V is TRBV6-5, with D possibly being TRBD1 (5 bases). V was shortened by 7 bases and J by 1 base, with 10 bases between the two germline ends. The CDR3 is 13 residues long. Per the germline V gene, CDR1 is MNHEY and CDR2 is SVGAGI. The DNA of the CDR3 is TGTGCCAGCATCGGGGCCGGGAACACTGAAGCTTTCTTT. Encoded protein: CASIGAGNTEAFF.

This clone was detected only once. The chain links TRBV19 to TRBJ2-2, with D perhaps TRBD1 (5 bases). The V end lost 5 bases, the J end lost 0 bases, and 10 bases lay between the germline ends. The germline CDR1 and CDR2 sequences are LNHDA and SQIVND (reference sequence). The CDR3 sequence is 15 residues long. CDR3 coding DNA: TGTGCCAGTAGTCCAGGGCTCGCGAACACCGGGGAGCTGTTTTTT. Protein: CASSPGLANTGELFF.

DNA of the CDR3: TGCGCCAGCAGCCAAGATCAGAGTCAGGGCAACTATGGCTACACCTTC. Its translation is CASSQDQSQGNYGYTF. This rearrangement joins TRBV4-1 to TRBJ1-2, with a possible D match to TRBD1 (5 bases). Trimming shortened V by 0 bases and J by 2 bases, and 13 bases separated the two germline ends. Germline CDR1 reads MGHRA; CDR2 reads YSYEKL. This CDR3 region has 16 residues.

V is TRBV7-2 and J is TRBJ1-4, with D maybe TRBD1 (5 bases). The CDR3 sequence is 16 residues long. The germline V and J ends were trimmed by 5 bases and 7 bases, with 20 bases remaining between them. CDR1 is SGHTA, CDR2 FQGNSA, per germline. The CDR3 DNA reads TGTGCCAGCAGCCCTTCCGGGACGTCCTGGGGTGAAAAACTGTTTTTT. This sequence encodes CASSPSGTSWGEKLFF.